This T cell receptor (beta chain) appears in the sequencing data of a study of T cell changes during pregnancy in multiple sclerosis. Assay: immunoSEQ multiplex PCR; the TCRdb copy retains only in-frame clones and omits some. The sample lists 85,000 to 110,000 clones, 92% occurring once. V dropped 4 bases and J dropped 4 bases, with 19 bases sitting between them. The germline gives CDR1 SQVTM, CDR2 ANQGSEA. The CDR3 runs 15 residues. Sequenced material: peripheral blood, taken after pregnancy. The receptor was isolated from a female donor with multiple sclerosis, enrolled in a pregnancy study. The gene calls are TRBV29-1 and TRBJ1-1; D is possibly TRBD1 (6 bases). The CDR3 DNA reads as TGCAGCGTTGCTTCAGGGGCGCTTCGCGGCACTGAAGCTTTCTTT. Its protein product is CSVASGALRGTEAFF. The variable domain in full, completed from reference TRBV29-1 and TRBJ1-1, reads SAVISQKPSRDICQRGTSLTIQCQVDSQVTMMFWYRQQPGQSLTLIATANQGSEATYESGFVIDKFPISRPNLTFSTLTVSNMSPEDSSIYLCSVASGALRGTEAFFGQGTRLTVV.